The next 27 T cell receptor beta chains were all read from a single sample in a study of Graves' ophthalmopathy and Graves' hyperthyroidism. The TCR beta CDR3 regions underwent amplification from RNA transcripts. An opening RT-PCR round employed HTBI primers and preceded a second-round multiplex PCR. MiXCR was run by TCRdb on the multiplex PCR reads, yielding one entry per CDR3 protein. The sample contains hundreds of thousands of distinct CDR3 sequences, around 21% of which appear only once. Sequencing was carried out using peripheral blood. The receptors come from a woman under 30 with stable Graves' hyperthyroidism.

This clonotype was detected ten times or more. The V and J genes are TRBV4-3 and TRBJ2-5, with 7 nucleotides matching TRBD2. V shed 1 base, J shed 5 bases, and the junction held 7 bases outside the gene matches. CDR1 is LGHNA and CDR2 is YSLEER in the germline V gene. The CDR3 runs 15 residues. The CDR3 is CASSQVAGDGETQYF. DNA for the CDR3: TGCGCCAGCAGCCAAGTTGCGGGAGATGGGGAGACCCAGTACTTC.

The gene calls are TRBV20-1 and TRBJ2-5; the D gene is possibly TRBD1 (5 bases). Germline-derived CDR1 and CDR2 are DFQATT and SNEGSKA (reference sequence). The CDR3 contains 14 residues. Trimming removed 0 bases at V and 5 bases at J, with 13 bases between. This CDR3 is CSARDLQGWETQYF. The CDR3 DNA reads TGCAGTGCTAGAGATCTCCAGGGTTGGGAGACCCAGTACTTC.

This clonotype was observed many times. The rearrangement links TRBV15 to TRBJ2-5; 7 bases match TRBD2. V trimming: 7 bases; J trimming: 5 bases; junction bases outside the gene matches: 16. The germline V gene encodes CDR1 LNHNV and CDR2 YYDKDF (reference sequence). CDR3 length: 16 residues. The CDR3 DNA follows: TGTGCCACCACCGAGAATGACCGTTCCGGGAGGGAGACCCAGTACTTC. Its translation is CATTENDRSGRETQYF.

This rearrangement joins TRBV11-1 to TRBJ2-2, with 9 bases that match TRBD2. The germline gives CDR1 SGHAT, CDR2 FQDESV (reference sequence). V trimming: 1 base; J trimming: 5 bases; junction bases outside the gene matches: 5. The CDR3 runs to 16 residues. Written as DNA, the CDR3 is TGTGCCAGCAGCTTAGTTGCGGGAGGGCCGACCGGGGAGCTGTTTTTT. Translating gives CASSLVAGGPTGELFF.

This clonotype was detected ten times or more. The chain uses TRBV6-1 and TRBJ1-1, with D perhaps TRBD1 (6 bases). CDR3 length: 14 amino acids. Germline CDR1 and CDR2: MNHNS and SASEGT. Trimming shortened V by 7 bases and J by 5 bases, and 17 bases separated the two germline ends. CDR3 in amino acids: CASNEQGGRTEAFF. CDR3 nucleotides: TGTGCCAGCAACGAACAGGGAGGTCGGACTGAAGCTTTCTTT.

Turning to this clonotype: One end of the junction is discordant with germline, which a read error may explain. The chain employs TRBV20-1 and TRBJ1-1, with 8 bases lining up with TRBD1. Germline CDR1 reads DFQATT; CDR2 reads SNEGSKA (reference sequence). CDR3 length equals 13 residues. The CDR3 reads CSARDYGTGEAFF. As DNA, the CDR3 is TGCAGTGCGAGAGATTATGGGACAGGCGAAGCTTTCTTT.

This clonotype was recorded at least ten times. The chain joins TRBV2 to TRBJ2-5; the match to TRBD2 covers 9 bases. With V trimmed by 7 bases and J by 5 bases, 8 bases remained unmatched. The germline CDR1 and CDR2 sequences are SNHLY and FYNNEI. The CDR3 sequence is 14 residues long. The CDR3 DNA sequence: TGTGCCAGCAACCGACTAGCGGATGGGGAGACCCAGTACTTC. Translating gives CASNRLADGETQYF.

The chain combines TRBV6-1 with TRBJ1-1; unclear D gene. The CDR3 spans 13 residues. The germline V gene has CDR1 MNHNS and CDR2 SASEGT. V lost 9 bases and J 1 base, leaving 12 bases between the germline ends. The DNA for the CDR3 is TGTGCCAGTACTGAAGGGCGGAACACTGAAGCTTTCTTT. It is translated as CASTEGRNTEAFF.

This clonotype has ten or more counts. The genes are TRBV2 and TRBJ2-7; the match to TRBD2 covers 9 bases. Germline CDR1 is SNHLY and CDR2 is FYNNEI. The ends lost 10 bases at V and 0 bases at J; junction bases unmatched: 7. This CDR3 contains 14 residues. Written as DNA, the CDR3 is TGTGCCACCCGGCTTAGCGGGAGCTCCTACGAGCAGTACTTC. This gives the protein CATRLSGSSYEQYF.

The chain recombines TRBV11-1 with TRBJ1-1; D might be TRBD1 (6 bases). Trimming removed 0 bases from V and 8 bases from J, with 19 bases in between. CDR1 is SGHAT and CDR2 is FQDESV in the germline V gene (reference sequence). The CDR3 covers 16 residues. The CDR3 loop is CASSLAYRAKRREAFF. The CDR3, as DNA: TGTGCCAGCAGCTTAGCGTACAGGGCCAAACGTAGGGAAGCTTTCTTT.

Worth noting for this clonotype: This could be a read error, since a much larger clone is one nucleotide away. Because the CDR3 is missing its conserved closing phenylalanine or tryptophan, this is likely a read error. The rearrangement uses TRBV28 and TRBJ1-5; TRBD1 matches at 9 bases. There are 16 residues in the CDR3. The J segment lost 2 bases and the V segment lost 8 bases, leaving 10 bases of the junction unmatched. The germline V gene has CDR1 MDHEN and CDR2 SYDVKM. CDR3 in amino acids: CASAGTGSVGNQPQHV. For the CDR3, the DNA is TGTGCCAGCGCCGGGACAGGGTCGGTTGGCAATCAGCCCCAGCATGTT.

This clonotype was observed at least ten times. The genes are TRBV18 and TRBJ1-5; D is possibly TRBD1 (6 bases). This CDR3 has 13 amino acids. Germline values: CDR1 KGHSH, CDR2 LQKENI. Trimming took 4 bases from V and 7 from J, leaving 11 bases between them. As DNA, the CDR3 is TGTGCCAGCTCACTTCAGGGGCAACAGCCCCAGCATTTT. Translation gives CASSLQGQQPQHF.

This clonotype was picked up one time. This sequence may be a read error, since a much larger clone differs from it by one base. Here the CDR3 DNA reads TGCGTCAGCAGCCGGGAGTCATCCTACGAGCAGTACTTC. Translating gives CVSSRESSYEQYF. The gene calls are TRBV5-1 and TRBJ2-7, with a tentative D call TRBD2 (6 bases). Germline V gene lookup returns CDR1 SGHRS and CDR2 YFSETQ. The CDR3 spans 13 residues.

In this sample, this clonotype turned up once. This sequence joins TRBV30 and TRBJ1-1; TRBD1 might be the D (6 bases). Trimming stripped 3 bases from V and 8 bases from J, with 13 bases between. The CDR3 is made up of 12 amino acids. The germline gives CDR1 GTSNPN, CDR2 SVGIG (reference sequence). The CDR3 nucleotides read TGTGCCTGGAGGGGACCGGGACAAGAAGCTTTCTTT. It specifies CAWRGPGQEAFF.

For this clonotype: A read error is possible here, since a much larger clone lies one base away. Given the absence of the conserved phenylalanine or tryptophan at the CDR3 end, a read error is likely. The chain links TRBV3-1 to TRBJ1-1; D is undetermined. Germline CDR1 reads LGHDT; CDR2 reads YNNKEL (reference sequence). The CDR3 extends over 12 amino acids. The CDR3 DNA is TGTGCCAGCAGCCAACGGAACAGTGAAGCTTTCGTT. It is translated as CASSQRNSEAFV.

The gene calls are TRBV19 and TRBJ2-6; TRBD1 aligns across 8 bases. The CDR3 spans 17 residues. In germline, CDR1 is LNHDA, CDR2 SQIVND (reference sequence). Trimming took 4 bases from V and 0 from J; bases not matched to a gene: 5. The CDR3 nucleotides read TGTGCCAGTAGTACAGGGGGCTTCCCCTCTGGGGCCAACGTCCTGACTTTC. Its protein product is CASSTGGFPSGANVLTF.

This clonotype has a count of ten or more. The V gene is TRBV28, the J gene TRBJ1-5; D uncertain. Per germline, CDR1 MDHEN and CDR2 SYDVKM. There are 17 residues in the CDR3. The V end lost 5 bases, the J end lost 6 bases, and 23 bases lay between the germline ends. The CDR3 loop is CASSPVVGLGGRQPQHF. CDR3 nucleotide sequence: TGTGCCAGCAGTCCCGTGGTCGGGCTCGGAGGGCGTCAGCCCCAGCATTTT.

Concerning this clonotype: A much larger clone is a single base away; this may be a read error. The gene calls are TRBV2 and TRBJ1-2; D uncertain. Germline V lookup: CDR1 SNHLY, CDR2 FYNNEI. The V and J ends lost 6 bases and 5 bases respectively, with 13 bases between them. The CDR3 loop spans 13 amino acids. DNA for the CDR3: TGTGCCAGCAGGGTGGGTGCAGCGTATGGCTACACCTTC. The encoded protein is CASRVGAAYGYTF.

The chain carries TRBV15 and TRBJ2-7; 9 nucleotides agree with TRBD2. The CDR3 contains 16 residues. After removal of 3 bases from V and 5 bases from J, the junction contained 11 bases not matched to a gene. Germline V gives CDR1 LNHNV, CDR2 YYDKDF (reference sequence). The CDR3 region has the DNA TGTGCCACCAGCAGCTTCTTAGCGGGAGACGGCGACGAGCAGTACTTC. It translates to CATSSFLAGDGDEQYF.

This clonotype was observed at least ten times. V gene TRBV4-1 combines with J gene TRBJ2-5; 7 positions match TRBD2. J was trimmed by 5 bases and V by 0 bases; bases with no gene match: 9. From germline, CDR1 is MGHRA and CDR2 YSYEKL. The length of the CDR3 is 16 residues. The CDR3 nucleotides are TGCGCCAGCAGCCAAGATTGGAGGGAGGGCTGGGAGACCCAGTACTTC. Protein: CASSQDWREGWETQYF.

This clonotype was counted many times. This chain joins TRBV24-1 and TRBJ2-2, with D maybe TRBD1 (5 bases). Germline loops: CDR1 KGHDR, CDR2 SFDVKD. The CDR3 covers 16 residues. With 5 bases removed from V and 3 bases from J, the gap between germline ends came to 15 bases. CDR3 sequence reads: CATSGLRQRDTGELFF. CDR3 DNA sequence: TGTGCCACCAGTGGACTCCGACAGAGAGACACCGGGGAGCTGTTTTTT.

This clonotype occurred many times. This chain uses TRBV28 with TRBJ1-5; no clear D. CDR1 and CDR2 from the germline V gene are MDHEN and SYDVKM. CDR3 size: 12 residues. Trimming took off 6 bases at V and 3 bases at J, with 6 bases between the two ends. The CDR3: CASRAPNQPQHF. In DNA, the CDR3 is TGTGCCAGCAGGGCTCCCAATCAGCCCCAGCATTTT. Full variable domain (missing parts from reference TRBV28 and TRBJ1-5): DVKVTQSSRYLVKRTGEKVFLECVQDMDHENMFWYRQDPGLGLRLIYFSYDVKMKEKGDIPEGYSVSREKKERFSLILESASTNQTSMYLCASRAPNQPQHFGDGTRLSIL.

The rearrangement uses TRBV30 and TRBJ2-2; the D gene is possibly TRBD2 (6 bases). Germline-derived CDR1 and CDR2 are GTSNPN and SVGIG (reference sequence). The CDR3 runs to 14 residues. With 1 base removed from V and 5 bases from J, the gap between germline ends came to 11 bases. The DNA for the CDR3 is TGTGCCTGGAGTGGAGGGCGGGGAACCGGGGAGCTGTTTTTT. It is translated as CAWSGGRGTGELFF.

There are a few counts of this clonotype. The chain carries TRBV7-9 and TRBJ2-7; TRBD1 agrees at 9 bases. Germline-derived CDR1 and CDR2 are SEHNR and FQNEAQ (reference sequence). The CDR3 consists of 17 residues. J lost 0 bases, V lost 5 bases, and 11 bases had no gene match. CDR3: CASSPGSGTGSSYEQYF. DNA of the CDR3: TGTGCCAGCAGCCCGGGATCCGGGACAGGGAGCTCCTACGAGCAGTACTTC.

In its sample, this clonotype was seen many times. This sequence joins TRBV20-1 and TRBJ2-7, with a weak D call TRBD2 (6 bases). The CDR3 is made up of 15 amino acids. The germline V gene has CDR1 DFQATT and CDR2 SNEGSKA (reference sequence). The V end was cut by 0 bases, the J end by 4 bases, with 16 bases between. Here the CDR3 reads CSARDQHGSGYEQYF. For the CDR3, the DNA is TGCAGTGCTAGAGATCAGCACGGGAGCGGATACGAGCAGTACTTC.

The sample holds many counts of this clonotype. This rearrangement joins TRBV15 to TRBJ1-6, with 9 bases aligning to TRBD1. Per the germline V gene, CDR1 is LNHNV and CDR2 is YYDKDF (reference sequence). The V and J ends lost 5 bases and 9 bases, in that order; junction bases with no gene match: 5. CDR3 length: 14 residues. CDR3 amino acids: CATSGTGWSSPLHF. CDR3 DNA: TGTGCCACCAGCGGGACAGGGTGGAGTTCACCCCTCCACTTT.

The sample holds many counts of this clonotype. The CDR3: CASSEGQFTEAFF. The DNA of the CDR3 is TGTGCCAGCAGCGAGGGACAGTTCACTGAAGCTTTCTTT. The rearrangement joins TRBV9 to TRBJ1-1; 7 nucleotides match TRBD1. V lost 3 bases to trimming and J lost 4 bases; unmatched junction nucleotides: 3. The V gene's germline CDR1 is SGDLS and CDR2 YYNGEE. CDR3 length: 13 amino acids.